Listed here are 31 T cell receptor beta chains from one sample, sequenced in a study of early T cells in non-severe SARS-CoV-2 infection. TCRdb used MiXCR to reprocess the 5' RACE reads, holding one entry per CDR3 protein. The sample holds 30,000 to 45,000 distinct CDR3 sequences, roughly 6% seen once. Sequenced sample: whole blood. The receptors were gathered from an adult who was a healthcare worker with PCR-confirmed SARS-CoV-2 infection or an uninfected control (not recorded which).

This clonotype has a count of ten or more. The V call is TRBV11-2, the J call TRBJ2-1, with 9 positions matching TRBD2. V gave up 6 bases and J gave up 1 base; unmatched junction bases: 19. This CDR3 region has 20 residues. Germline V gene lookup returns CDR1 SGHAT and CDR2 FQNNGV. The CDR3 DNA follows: TGTGCCAGCAGGATCCTGACTAGCGGAGGAAGTCGGGGATCCTACAATGAGCAGTTCTTC. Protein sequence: CASRILTSGGSRGSYNEQFF.

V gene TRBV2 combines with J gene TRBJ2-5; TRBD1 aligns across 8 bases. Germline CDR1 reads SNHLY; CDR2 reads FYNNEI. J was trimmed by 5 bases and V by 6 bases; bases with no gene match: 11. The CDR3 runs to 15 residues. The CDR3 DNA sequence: TGTGCCAGCAGGGCCGGGACAGGACTCGGGGAGACCCAGTACTTC. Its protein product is CASRAGTGLGETQYF.

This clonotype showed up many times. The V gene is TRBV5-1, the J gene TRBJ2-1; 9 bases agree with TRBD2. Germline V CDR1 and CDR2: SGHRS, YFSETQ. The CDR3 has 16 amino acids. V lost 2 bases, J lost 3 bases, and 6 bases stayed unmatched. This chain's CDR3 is CASSLVTSGGYNEQFF. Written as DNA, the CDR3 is TGCGCCAGCAGCTTAGTGACTAGCGGAGGCTACAATGAGCAGTTCTTC.

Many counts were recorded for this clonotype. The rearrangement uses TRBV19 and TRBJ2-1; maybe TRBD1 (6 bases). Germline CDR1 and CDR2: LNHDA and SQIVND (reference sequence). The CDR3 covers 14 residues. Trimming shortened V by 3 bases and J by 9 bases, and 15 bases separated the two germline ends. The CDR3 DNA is TGTGCCAGTAGTATGAGAGGGGGACATGGTGAGCAGTTCTTC. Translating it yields CASSMRGGHGEQFF. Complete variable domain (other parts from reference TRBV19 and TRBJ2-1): DGGITQSPKYLFRKEGQNVTLSCEQNLNHDAMYWYRQDPGQGLRLIYYSQIVNDFQKGDIAEGYSVSREKKESFPLTVTSAQKNPTAFYLCASSMRGGHGEQFFGPGTRLTVL.

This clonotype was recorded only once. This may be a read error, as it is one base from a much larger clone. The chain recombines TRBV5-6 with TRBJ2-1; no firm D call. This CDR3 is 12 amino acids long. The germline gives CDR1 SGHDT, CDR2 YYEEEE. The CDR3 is CAGSFNYNEQFF. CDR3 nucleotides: TGTGCCGGCAGCTTCAACTACAATGAGCAGTTCTTC.

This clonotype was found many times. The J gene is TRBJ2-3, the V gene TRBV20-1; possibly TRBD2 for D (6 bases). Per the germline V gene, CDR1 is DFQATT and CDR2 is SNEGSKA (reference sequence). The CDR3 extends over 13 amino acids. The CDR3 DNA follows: TGCACCTCAAGGGACTTGAGGACAGATACGCAGTATTTT. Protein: CTSRDLRTDTQYF.

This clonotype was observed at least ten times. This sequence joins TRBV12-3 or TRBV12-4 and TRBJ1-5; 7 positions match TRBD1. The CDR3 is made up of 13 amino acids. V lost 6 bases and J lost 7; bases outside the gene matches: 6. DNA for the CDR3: TGTGCCAGCAGAGGGACAGTTCAGCAGCCCCAGCATTTT. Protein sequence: CASRGTVQQPQHF.

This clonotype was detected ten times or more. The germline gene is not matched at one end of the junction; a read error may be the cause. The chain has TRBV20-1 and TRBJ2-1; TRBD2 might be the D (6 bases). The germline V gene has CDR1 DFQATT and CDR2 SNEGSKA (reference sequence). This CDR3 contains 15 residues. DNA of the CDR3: TGCAGTGCGAGAGGACCCCCGGGAGACCACAATGAGCAGTTCTTC. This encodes CSARGPPGDHNEQFF.

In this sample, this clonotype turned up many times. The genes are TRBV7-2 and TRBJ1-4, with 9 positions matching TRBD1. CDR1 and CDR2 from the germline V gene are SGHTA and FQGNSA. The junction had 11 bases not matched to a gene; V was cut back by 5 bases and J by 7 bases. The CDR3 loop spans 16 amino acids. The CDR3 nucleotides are TGTGCCAGCAGCCCAGGTCGCGGGACAGGGTCTGAAAAACTGTTTTTT. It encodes CASSPGRGTGSEKLFF.

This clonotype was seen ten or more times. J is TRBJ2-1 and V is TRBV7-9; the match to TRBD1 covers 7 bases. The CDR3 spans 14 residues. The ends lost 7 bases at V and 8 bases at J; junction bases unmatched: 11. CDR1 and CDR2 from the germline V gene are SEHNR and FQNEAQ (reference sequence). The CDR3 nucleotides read TGTGCCAGCATCCTAGGACAGGAAGGCGATGAGCAGTTCTTC. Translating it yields CASILGQEGDEQFF.

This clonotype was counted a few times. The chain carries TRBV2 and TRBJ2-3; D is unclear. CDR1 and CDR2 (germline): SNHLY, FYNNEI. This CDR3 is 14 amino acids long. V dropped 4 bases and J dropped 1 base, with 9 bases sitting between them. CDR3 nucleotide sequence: TGTGCCAGCAGTGGCGTGTGGGGCACAGATACGCAGTATTTT. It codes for CASSGVWGTDTQYF.

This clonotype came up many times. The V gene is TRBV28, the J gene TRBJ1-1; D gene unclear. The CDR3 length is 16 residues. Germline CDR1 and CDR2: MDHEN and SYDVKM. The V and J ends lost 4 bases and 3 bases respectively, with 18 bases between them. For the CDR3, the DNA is TGTGCCAGCAGTTCACCGAGACACCTTCGCCACACTGAAGCTTTCTTT. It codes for CASSSPRHLRHTEAFF. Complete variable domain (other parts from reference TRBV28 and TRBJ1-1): DVKVTQSSRYLVKRTGEKVFLECVQDMDHENMFWYRQDPGLGLRLIYFSYDVKMKEKGDIPEGYSVSREKKERFSLILESASTNQTSMYLCASSSPRHLRHTEAFFGQGTRLTVV.

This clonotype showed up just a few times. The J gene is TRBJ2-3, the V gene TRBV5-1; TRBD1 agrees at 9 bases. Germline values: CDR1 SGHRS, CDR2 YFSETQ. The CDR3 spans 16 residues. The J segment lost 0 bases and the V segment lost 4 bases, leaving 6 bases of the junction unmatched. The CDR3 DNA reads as TGCGCCAGCAGCCGCACAGGGGGCTCTAGCACAGATACGCAGTATTTT. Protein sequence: CASSRTGGSSTDTQYF.

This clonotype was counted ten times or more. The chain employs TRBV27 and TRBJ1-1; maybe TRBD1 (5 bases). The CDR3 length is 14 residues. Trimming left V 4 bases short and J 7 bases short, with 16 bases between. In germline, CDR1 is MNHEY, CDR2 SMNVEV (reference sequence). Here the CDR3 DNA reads TGTGCCAGCAGTTACACGGCGGCGGGGGTTGAAGCTTTCTTT. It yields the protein CASSYTAAGVEAFF.

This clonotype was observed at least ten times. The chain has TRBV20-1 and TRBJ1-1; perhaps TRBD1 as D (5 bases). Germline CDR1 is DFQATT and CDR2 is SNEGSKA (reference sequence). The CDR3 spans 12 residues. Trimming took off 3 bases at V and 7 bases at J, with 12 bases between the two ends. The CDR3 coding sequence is TGCAGTGCTAGCGGGGGGAAAGGTGAAGCTTTCTTT. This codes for CSASGGKGEAFF.

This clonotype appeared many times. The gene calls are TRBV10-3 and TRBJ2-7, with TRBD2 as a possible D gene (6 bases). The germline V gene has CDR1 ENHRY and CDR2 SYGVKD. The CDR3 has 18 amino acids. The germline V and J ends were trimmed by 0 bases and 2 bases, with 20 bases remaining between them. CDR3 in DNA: TGTGCCATCAGTGAGTCCTTCCTGCTCCATGGAGGGACCTACGAGCAGTACTTC. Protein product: CAISESFLLHGGTYEQYF.

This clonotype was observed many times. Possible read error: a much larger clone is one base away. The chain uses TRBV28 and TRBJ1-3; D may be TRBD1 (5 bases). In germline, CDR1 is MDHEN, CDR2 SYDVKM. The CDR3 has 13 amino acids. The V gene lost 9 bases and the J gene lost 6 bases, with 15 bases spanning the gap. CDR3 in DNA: TGTGCCAGGGGGACGGACCCTGAAAACACCATATATTTT. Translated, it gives CARGTDPENTIYF.

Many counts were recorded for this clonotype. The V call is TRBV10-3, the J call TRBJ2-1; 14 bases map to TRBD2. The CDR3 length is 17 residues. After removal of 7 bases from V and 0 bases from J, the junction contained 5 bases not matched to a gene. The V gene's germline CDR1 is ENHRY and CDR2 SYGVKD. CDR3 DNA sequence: TGTGCCATCACCCGGACTAGCGGGGGGAGCTCCTACAATGAGCAGTTCTTC. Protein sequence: CAITRTSGGSSYNEQFF.

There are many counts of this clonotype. The DNA of the CDR3 is TGCAGTGCTACCAGACAGGGGATGAGAGATCAGCCCCAGCATTTT. Encoded protein: CSATRQGMRDQPQHF. The genes are TRBV20-1 and TRBJ1-5, with 8 positions matching TRBD1. J gave up 5 bases and V 4 bases, and 10 bases lay outside the gene matches. The length of the CDR3 is 15 residues. Germline values: CDR1 DFQATT, CDR2 SNEGSKA (reference sequence).

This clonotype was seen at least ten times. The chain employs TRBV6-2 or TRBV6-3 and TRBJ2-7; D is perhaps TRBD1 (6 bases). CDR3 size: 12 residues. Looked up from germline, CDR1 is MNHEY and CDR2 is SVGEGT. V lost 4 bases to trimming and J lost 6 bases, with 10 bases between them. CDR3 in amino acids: CASSLGASEQYF. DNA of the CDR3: TGTGCCAGCAGTTTGGGGGCGAGCGAGCAGTACTTC.

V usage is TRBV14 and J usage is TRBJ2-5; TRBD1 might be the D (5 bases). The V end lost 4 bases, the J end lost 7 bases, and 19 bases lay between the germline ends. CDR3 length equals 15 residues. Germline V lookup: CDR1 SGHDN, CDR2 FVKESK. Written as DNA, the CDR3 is TGTGCCAGCAGCCTTTCTCGGGTCGCAACAGGGACCCAGTACTTC. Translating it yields CASSLSRVATGTQYF. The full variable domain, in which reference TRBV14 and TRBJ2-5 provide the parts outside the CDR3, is EAGVTQFPSHSVIEKGQTVTLRCDPISGHDNLYWYRRVMGKEIKFLLHFVKESKQDESGMPNNRFLAERTGGTYSTLKVQPAELEDSGVYFCASSLSRVATGTQYFGPGTRLLVL.

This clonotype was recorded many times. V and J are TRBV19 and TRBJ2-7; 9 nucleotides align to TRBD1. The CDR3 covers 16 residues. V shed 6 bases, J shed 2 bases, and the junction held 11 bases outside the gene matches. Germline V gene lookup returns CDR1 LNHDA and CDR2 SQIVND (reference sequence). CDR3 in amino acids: CASSLRQGVRTYEQYF. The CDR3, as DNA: TGTGCCAGTAGCCTCCGACAGGGGGTTCGTACCTACGAGCAGTACTTC.

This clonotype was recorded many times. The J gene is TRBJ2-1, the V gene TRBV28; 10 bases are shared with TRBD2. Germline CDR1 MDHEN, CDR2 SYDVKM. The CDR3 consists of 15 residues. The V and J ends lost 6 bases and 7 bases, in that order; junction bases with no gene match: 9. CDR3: CASSEASGSWNEQFF. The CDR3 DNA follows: TGTGCCAGCAGCGAGGCTAGCGGGAGTTGGAATGAGCAGTTCTTC.

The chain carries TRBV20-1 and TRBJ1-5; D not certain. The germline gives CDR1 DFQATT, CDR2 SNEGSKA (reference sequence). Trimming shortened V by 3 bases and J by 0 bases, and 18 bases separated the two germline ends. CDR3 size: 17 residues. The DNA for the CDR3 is TGCAGTGCTAGGGCTCCCTGGACCGTCGATAGCAATCAGCCCCAGCATTTT. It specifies CSARAPWTVDSNQPQHF.

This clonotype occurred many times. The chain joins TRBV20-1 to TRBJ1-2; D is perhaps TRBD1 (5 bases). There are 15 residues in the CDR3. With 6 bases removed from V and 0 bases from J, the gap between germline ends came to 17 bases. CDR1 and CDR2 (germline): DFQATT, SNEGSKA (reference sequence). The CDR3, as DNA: TGCAGTGCGCAGGAGCCCACGGGGGCTAACTATGGCTACACCTTC. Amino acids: CSAQEPTGANYGYTF.

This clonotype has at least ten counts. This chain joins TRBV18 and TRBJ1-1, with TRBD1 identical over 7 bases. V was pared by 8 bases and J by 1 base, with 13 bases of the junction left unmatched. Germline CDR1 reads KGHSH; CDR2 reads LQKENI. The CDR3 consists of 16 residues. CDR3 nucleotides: TGTGCCAGCGTACAAAACCGGGGGACAGCGAACACTGAAGCTTTCTTT. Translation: CASVQNRGTANTEAFF.

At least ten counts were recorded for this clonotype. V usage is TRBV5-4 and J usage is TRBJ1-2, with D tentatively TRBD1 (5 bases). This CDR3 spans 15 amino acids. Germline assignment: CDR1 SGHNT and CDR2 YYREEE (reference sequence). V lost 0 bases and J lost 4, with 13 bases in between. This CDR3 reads CASSLVGGSIYGYTF. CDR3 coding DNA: TGTGCCAGCAGCTTGGTGGGGGGTTCCATCTATGGCTACACCTTC.

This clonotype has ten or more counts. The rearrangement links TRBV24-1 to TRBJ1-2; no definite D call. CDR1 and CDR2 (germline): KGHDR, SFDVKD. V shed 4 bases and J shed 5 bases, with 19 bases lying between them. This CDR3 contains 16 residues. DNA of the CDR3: TGTGCCACCAGTGAACCCGACACAAGAGGGTTATATGGCTACACCTTC. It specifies CATSEPDTRGLYGYTF.

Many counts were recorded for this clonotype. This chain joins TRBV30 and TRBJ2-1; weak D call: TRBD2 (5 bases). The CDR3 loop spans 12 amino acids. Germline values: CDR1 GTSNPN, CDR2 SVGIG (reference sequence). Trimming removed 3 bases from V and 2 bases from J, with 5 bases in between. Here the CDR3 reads CAWRRAYNEQFF. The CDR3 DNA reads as TGTGCCTGGAGGAGGGCCTACAATGAGCAGTTCTTC.

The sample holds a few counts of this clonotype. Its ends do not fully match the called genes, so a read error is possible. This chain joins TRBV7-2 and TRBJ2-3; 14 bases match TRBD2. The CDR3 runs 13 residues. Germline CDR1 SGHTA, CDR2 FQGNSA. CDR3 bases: TGTGCCAGCAGCAGCCTGACTAGCGGGGGGGCCCGTTTT. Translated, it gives CASSSLTSGGARF.

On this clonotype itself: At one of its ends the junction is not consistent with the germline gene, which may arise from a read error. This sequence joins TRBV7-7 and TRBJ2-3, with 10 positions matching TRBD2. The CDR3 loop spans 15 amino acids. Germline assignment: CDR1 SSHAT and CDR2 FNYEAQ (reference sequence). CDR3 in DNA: TGTGCTAGCAGCTCCGGACTAGCGGGCACAGATACGCAGTATTTT. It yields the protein CASSSGLAGTDTQYF. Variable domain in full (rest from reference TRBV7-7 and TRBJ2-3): GAGVSQSPRYKVTKRGQDVTLRCDPISSHATLYWYQQALGQGPEFLTYFNYEAQPDKSGLPSDRFSAERPEGSISTLTIQRTEQRDSAMYRCASSSGLAGTDTQYFGPGTRLTVL.